Shown below are 10 T cell receptor beta chains from a single sample sequenced in a study of T cells in Graves' hyperthyroidism and ophthalmopathy. The TCR beta CDR3 regions underwent amplification using RNA transcripts as the source. First-round RT-PCR of the TCR CDR3 relied on the HTBI primer set. MiXCR, run by TCRdb on the multiplex PCR reads, gives a single entry per CDR3 protein. The repertoire holds hundreds of thousands of distinct CDR3 sequences, with 14% as singletons. The sample comprised blood. The receptors here all came from a woman aged 35 to 49 with Graves' hyperthyroidism.

In this sample, this clonotype turned up many times. The CDR3 loop is CASSLGQSYEQYF. The CDR3 nucleotides are TGCGCCAGCAGCTTAGGTCAGTCCTACGAGCAGTACTTC. The chain combines TRBV5-1 with TRBJ2-7; the D is unclear. Germline V gives CDR1 SGHRS, CDR2 YFSETQ. Trimming took off 2 bases at V and 1 base at J, with 7 bases between the two ends. The CDR3 covers 13 residues. The variable domain in full, completed from reference TRBV5-1 and TRBJ2-7, reads KAGVTQTPRYLIKTRGQQVTLSCSPISGHRSVSWYQQTPGQGLQFLFEYFSETQRNKGNFPGRFSGRQFSNSRSEMNVSTLELGDSALYLCASSLGQSYEQYFGPGTRLTVT.

There are many counts of this clonotype. The chain joins TRBV5-5 to TRBJ2-1; D is unclear. The V gene's germline CDR1 is SGHKS and CDR2 YYEKEE (reference sequence). Trimming removed 1 base at V and 4 bases at J, with 9 bases between. This CDR3 contains 14 residues. CDR3 region: CASSLSAAYNEQFF. In DNA, the CDR3 is TGTGCCAGCAGCTTGTCGGCGGCTTACAATGAGCAGTTCTTC.

There are many counts of this clonotype. The chain employs TRBV30 and TRBJ1-6; no reliable D call. The CDR3 consists of 13 residues. V shed 2 bases and J shed 11 bases, with 13 bases lying between them. CDR1 and CDR2 (germline): GTSNPN, SVGIG (reference sequence). The CDR3 spells CAWSRQEKTPLHF. Here the CDR3 DNA reads TGTGCCTGGAGTAGGCAGGAAAAAACACCCCTCCACTTT. The whole variable domain, remainder taken from reference TRBV30 and TRBJ1-6, is SQTIHQWPATLVQPVGSPLSLECTVEGTSNPNLYWYRQAAGRGLQLLFYSVGIGQISSEVPQNLSASRPQDRQFILSSKKLLLSDSGFYLCAWSRQEKTPLHFGNGTRLTVT.

This clonotype was seen repeatedly, ten times or more. The chain links TRBV27 to TRBJ2-6; D is possibly TRBD1 (5 bases). CDR1 MNHEY and CDR2 SMNVEV come from the germline V gene (reference sequence). The V end was cut by 8 bases, the J end by 2 bases, with 13 bases between. CDR3 length: 15 amino acids. Written as DNA, the CDR3 is TGTGCCAGCGGACAATACGAGGCTGGGGCCAACGTCCTGACTTTC. It encodes CASGQYEAGANVLTF.

This clonotype has at least ten counts. The V call is TRBV6-1, the J call TRBJ1-5; maybe TRBD1 (6 bases). Germline V CDR1 and CDR2: MNHNS, SASEGT. CDR3 length: 14 residues. The V end lost 0 bases, the J end lost 7 bases, and 10 bases lay between the germline ends. The CDR3 protein is CASSEAGAGQPQHF. The DNA of the CDR3 is TGTGCCAGCAGTGAAGCGGGGGCGGGGCAGCCCCAGCATTTT.

This clonotype was detected only a few times. A read error may account for a junction end that differs from germline. This rearrangement joins TRBV27 to TRBJ2-3, with no clear D. The CDR3 has 14 residues. Germline V gene lookup returns CDR1 MNHEY and CDR2 SMNVEV (reference sequence). The DNA for the CDR3 is TGTGCCAGCAGTTTATCGTTCGGCACAGATACGCGGTATTTT. Amino acid sequence: CASSLSFGTDTRYF.

The rearrangement uses TRBV2 and TRBJ1-5; 9 positions match TRBD1. The CDR3 totals 16 residues. Germline V gives CDR1 SNHLY, CDR2 FYNNEI. After removal of 4 bases from V and 4 bases from J, the junction contained 8 bases not matched to a gene. The CDR3, as DNA: TGTGCCAGCAGTGGGTCGACAGGGGGAGCGAATCAGCCCCAGCATTTT. Amino acid sequence: CASSGSTGGANQPQHF.

The chain carries TRBV4-1 and TRBJ2-1, with 12 bases aligning to TRBD2. The CDR3 spans 19 residues. Looked up from germline, CDR1 is MGHRA and CDR2 is YSYEKL. Trimming cost V 0 bases and J 6 bases; bases outside gene matches: 12. The CDR3: CASSQDSASGRALGNEQFF. The CDR3 bases are TGCGCCAGCAGCCAAGATTCAGCTAGCGGGAGGGCCCTCGGCAATGAGCAGTTCTTC.

The chain employs TRBV20-1 and TRBJ2-3; the D gene is possibly TRBD2 (6 bases). The CDR3 contains 17 residues. Trimming shortened V by 5 bases and J by 0 bases, and 21 bases separated the two germline ends. Germline loops: CDR1 DFQATT, CDR2 SNEGSKA (reference sequence). As DNA, the CDR3 is TGCAGTGCTGGAGGGGTCGGGGTAGCGGTTAGCACAGATACGCAGTATTTT. Amino acids: CSAGGVGVAVSTDTQYF.

This clonotype was observed a few times. This chain links TRBV29-1 with TRBJ2-7, with D maybe TRBD1 (7 bases). V lost 2 bases and J lost 1, with 12 bases in between. The CDR3 is made up of 14 amino acids. Germline V gene data show CDR1 as SQVTM and CDR2 as ANQGSEA. CDR3 bases: TGCAGCGTTGAATTCAGGGGGGCTTCCTACGAGCAGTACTTC. Protein: CSVEFRGASYEQYF.